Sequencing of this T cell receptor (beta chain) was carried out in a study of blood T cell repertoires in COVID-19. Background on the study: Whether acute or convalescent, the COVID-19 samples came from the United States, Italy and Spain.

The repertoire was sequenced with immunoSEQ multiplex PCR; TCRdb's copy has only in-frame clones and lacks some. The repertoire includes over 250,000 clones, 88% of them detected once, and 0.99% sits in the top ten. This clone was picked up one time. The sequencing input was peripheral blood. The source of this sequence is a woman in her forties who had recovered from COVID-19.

The CDR3 DNA reads as TGTGCCAGCAGCCCCGGGTGGGCGGGCCAACCACAAGAGACCCAGTACTTC. This sequence encodes CASSPGWAGQPQETQYF. The gene calls are TRBV5-4 and TRBJ2-5, with a weak D call TRBD2 (5 bases). V lost 4 bases and J 2 bases, leaving 21 bases between the germline ends. The CDR3 has 17 amino acids. Germline values: CDR1 SGHNT, CDR2 YYREEE (reference sequence).